The 26 T cell receptor beta chains given below trace back to one sample, sequenced in a study of cytomegalovirus exposure and HLA in healthy donors. The PCR had 60 Vbeta and 13 Jbeta primers. The repertoire was sequenced with immunoSEQ multiplex PCR; TCRdb's copy has only in-frame clones and lacks some. Among approximately 140,000 clones, approximately 79% were seen once, and the ten largest hold around 6.6%. Sequenced material: PBMCs. These receptors were taken from a middle-aged man in good health and CMV-seropositive.

The rearrangement links TRBV6-1 to TRBJ2-3; 7 nucleotides match TRBD2. Germline V gene sequence: CDR1 MNHNS, CDR2 SASEGT. The V segment lost 7 bases and the J segment 8 bases; nucleotides outside the gene matches: 9. The length of the CDR3 is 13 residues. The CDR3 sequence: CASTAGLVGTQYF. The CDR3 nucleotides read TGTGCCAGCACAGCGGGGTTGGTGGGTACGCAGTATTTT.

The V call is TRBV28, the J call TRBJ2-3; 13 nucleotides agree with TRBD2. Germline values: CDR1 MDHEN, CDR2 SYDVKM. With V trimmed by 2 bases and J by 3 bases, 2 bases remained unmatched. This CDR3 is built from 16 residues. The CDR3, as DNA: TGTGCCAGCAGTTTAATGACTAGCGGGAGGACAGATACGCAGTATTTT. This sequence encodes CASSLMTSGRTDTQYF.

V and J are TRBV27 and TRBJ1-2; D may be TRBD1 (5 bases). The CDR3 sequence is 13 residues long. With 6 bases removed from V and 1 base from J, the gap between germline ends came to 9 bases. CDR1 MNHEY and CDR2 SMNVEV come from the germline V gene (reference sequence). In DNA, the CDR3 is TGTGCCAGCAGCGGGGGGGGTAACTATGGCTACACCTTC. Protein product: CASSGGGNYGYTF.

To note about this clone: Other DNA sequences in this sample translate to the same CDR3. The J gene is TRBJ2-3, the V gene TRBV19, with a tentative D call TRBD1 (7 bases). V lost 3 bases, J lost 5 bases, and 12 bases lay in between. The CDR3 runs to 14 residues. Germline loops: CDR1 LNHDA, CDR2 SQIVND (reference sequence). CDR3 protein: CASSIGQGGDTQYF. The CDR3 DNA reads as TGTGCCAGTAGTATCGGGCAGGGGGGAGATACGCAGTATTTT.

V and J are TRBV6-5 and TRBJ1-1; D may be TRBD1 (5 bases). CDR1 is MNHEY, CDR2 SVGAGI, per germline. The CDR3 totals 15 residues. Trimming took off 0 bases at V and 0 bases at J, with 8 bases between the two ends. Written as DNA, the CDR3 is TGTGCCAGCAGTTACTCAAGACAGATGAACACTGAAGCTTTCTTT. This translates into CASSYSRQMNTEAFF.

This clone was seen just once. V is TRBV6-6 and J is TRBJ2-5, with 7 bases lining up with TRBD1. J was trimmed by 2 bases and V by 5 bases; bases with no gene match: 2. The germline gives CDR1 MNHNY, CDR2 SVGAGI (reference sequence). This CDR3 contains 13 residues. Here the CDR3 reads CASSRQGQETQYF. In DNA form, the CDR3 reads TGTGCCAGCAGTAGACAGGGACAAGAGACCCAGTACTTC.

In its sample, this clone was seen a few times. The chain couples TRBV15 to TRBJ2-3; 8 nucleotides agree with TRBD2. This CDR3 has 17 residues. Germline V gene lookup returns CDR1 LNHNV and CDR2 YYDKDF (reference sequence). Trimming at V came to 2 bases and at J to 1 base, leaving 8 bases not matched to a gene. The CDR3 protein is CATSRPFSGTGTDTQYF. The CDR3 coding sequence is TGTGCCACCAGCAGACCCTTTAGCGGGACCGGCACAGATACGCAGTATTTT.

The J gene is TRBJ2-7, the V gene TRBV30, with 9 bases identical to TRBD2. Germline CDR1 and CDR2: GTSNPN and SVGIG (reference sequence). Unmatched junction bases numbered 5, after V lost 0 bases and J lost 8 bases. The CDR3 spans 13 residues. The CDR3 loop is CAWSVRASGKQYF. The CDR3 DNA follows: TGTGCCTGGAGTGTACGGGCTAGCGGGAAGCAGTACTTC.

The CDR3 sequence is CASSLPTSGRVPYEQYF. In DNA form, the CDR3 reads TGCGCCAGCAGCCTCCCCACTAGCGGGAGGGTCCCCTACGAGCAGTACTTC. The chain combines TRBV4-1 with TRBJ2-7; 13 bases agree with TRBD2. J gave up 2 bases and V 4 bases, and 8 bases lay outside the gene matches. Germline CDR1 reads MGHRA; CDR2 reads YSYEKL. This CDR3 is 17 amino acids long.

The chain combines TRBV5-4 with TRBJ2-1; 9 nucleotides line up with TRBD1. CDR1 is SGHNT, CDR2 YYREEE, per germline (reference sequence). After removal of 4 bases from V and 11 bases from J, the junction contained 4 bases not matched to a gene. CDR3 length: 12 residues. The CDR3 nucleotides read TGTGCCAGCAGCCCCGGGACAGGGAAGCAGTTCTTC. Translating it yields CASSPGTGKQFF.

The chain combines TRBV21-1 with TRBJ2-7; the table gives TRBD1 as D, unverified against the DNA. TRBV21-1 is listed as a pseudogene. The CDR3 runs 15 residues. The CDR3 reads CASSKGPGEHYEQYF. Written as DNA, the CDR3 is TGTGCCAGCAGCAAGGGGCCAGGGGAACACTACGAGCAGTACTTC.

The J gene is TRBJ2-7, the V gene TRBV6-5; TRBD2 is a possible D gene (6 bases). The V and J ends lost 8 bases and 7 bases respectively, with 15 bases between them. CDR1 is MNHEY, CDR2 SVGAGI, per germline. CDR3 length: 12 amino acids. The CDR3, as DNA: TGTGCCAGCCGGGGACTGATCTTAGAGCAGTACTTC. Amino acids: CASRGLILEQYF.

V gene TRBV28 combines with J gene TRBJ1-4; D is perhaps TRBD1 (6 bases). The CDR3 covers 14 residues. V was pared by 7 bases and J by 6 bases, with 15 bases between. Germline assignment: CDR1 MDHEN and CDR2 SYDVKM. CDR3 sequence reads: CASIWQGTDEKLFF. DNA for the CDR3: TGTGCCAGCATTTGGCAGGGGACCGATGAAAAACTGTTTTTT.

This clone has a handful of counts. The V and J genes are TRBV27 and TRBJ2-5; a possible D gene is TRBD2 (5 bases). Germline V gives CDR1 MNHEY, CDR2 SMNVEV (reference sequence). V lost 6 bases and J lost 3, with 20 bases in between. This CDR3 is 16 amino acids long. In DNA, the CDR3 is TGTGCCAGCAGCTTAGACATCAAGAGGGCTAAAGAGACCCAGTACTTC. It translates to CASSLDIKRAKETQYF.

A note on this clone: The sample has other DNA sequences that encode this CDR3 too. This chain links TRBV6-1 with TRBJ1-1, with a tentative D call TRBD1 (5 bases). Germline V gene data show CDR1 as MNHNS and CDR2 as SASEGT. CDR3 length: 13 amino acids. V lost 6 bases to trimming and J lost 6 bases, with 14 bases between them. Here the CDR3 reads CASSVSQGAEAFF. The CDR3 DNA sequence: TGTGCCAGCAGCGTCTCTCAGGGCGCTGAAGCTTTCTTT.

This clone turned up a few times. This chain joins TRBV30 and TRBJ1-5; D unresolved. Germline lookup yields CDR1 GTSNPN and CDR2 SVGIG (reference sequence). This CDR3 spans 13 amino acids. Trimming pared 3 bases from V and 6 bases from J, leaving 12 bases between. CDR3 in amino acids: CAWRGSRGQPQHF. CDR3 bases: TGTGCCTGGAGAGGATCGCGCGGTCAGCCCCAGCATTTT.

V and J are TRBV11-2 and TRBJ2-7; perhaps TRBD2 as D (5 bases). The germline V gene has CDR1 SGHAT and CDR2 FQNNGV. Deletions cut 4 bases from V and 3 bases from J, with 19 bases between. The CDR3 is made up of 16 amino acids. The CDR3 loop is CASSSLPYVGDYEQYF. The CDR3 nucleotides read TGTGCCAGCAGCTCCCTTCCGTATGTGGGAGACTACGAGCAGTACTTC. Using reference TRBV11-2 and TRBJ2-7 for the parts outside the CDR3, the full variable domain is EAGVAQSPRYKIIEKRQSVAFWCNPISGHATLYWYQQILGQGPKLLIQFQNNGVVDDSQLPKDRFSAERLKGVDSTLKIQPAKLEDSAVYLCASSSLPYVGDYEQYFGPGTRLTVT.

V is TRBV5-1 and J is TRBJ2-2, with 8 nucleotides matching TRBD2. Germline values: CDR1 SGHRS, CDR2 YFSETQ. This CDR3 comprises 14 residues. Unmatched junction bases numbered 5, after V lost 5 bases and J lost 5 bases. CDR3 region: CASRGTRDTGELFF. The CDR3 nucleotides read TGCGCCAGCAGGGGGACTAGAGATACCGGGGAGCTGTTTTTT. Full variable domain (rest looked up from reference TRBV5-1 and TRBJ2-2): KAGVTQTPRYLIKTRGQQVTLSCSPISGHRSVSWYQQTPGQGLQFLFEYFSETQRNKGNFPGRFSGRQFSNSRSEMNVSTLELGDSALYLCASRGTRDTGELFFGEGSRLTVL.

The chain has TRBV5-1 and TRBJ2-3; tentatively, D is TRBD1 (6 bases). The germline V gene encodes CDR1 SGHRS and CDR2 YFSETQ. V shed 4 bases and J shed 3 bases, with 12 bases lying between them. The CDR3 is 14 amino acids. The CDR3 protein is CASSPWGPTDTQYF. The CDR3 nucleotides read TGCGCCAGCAGCCCTTGGGGGCCGACAGATACGCAGTATTTT.

The rearrangement joins TRBV18 to TRBJ2-5; no clear D. Germline V gene data show CDR1 as KGHSH and CDR2 as LQKENI. The CDR3 is made up of 12 amino acids. V shed 6 bases and J shed 3 bases, with 8 bases lying between them. As DNA, the CDR3 is TGTGCCAGCTCCGGGTCAGAAGAGACCCAGTACTTC. Protein product: CASSGSEETQYF.

V usage is TRBV4-2 and J usage is TRBJ2-3; no reliable D call. The CDR3 consists of 14 residues. The germline V gene encodes CDR1 LGHNA and CDR2 YNFKEQ. Trimming left V 1 base short and J 1 base short, with 6 bases between. CDR3 nucleotide sequence: TGTGCCAGCAGCCAAGGCGGAGGCACAGATACGCAGTATTTT. Protein: CASSQGGGTDTQYF.

The chain couples TRBV10-3 to TRBJ1-5; 7 bases agree with TRBD1. CDR1 and CDR2 from the germline V gene are ENHRY and SYGVKD. V dropped 3 bases and J dropped 2; count of bases not matched to a gene: 13. There are 18 residues in the CDR3. This CDR3 reads CAISEVGGREVGNQPQHF. The DNA for the CDR3 is TGTGCCATCAGTGAAGTAGGGGGCAGGGAGGTGGGCAATCAGCCCCAGCATTTT.

The chain combines TRBV27 with TRBJ2-5; a weak D match, TRBD2 (5 bases). Germline CDR1 MNHEY, CDR2 SMNVEV (reference sequence). V was pared by 4 bases and J by 2 bases, with 17 bases between. The CDR3 extends over 16 amino acids. The CDR3 protein is CASSWWRARHQETQYF. CDR3 nucleotides: TGTGCCAGCAGTTGGTGGCGGGCCCGTCATCAAGAGACCCAGTACTTC.

V usage is TRBV7-8 and J usage is TRBJ1-2, with 7 bases that match TRBD1. Trimming at V came to 5 bases and at J to 5 bases, leaving 2 bases not matched to a gene. CDR3 length equals 12 residues. The germline V gene has CDR1 SGHVS and CDR2 FQNEAQ. The CDR3 region is CASSRGQYGYTF. The CDR3, as DNA: TGTGCCAGCAGCAGGGGACAGTATGGCTACACCTTC.

The chain employs TRBV5-6 and TRBJ2-7, with 9 bases matching TRBD1. V lost 4 bases to trimming and J lost 8 bases; unmatched junction nucleotides: 7. Germline assignment: CDR1 SGHDT and CDR2 YYEEEE. The length of the CDR3 is 13 residues. This chain's CDR3 is CASSGTGGGKQYF. As DNA, the CDR3 is TGTGCCAGCAGCGGAACAGGGGGCGGGAAGCAGTACTTC.

The chain has TRBV18 and TRBJ1-2; D perhaps matches TRBD1 (5 bases). This CDR3 region has 15 residues. Germline lookup yields CDR1 KGHSH and CDR2 LQKENI. V gave up 3 bases and J gave up 8 bases, with 19 bases separating them. CDR3 bases: TGTGCCAGCTCACCGAAGTCAGGGCGGGAGGTCGGCTACACCTTC. Encoded protein: CASSPKSGREVGYTF.